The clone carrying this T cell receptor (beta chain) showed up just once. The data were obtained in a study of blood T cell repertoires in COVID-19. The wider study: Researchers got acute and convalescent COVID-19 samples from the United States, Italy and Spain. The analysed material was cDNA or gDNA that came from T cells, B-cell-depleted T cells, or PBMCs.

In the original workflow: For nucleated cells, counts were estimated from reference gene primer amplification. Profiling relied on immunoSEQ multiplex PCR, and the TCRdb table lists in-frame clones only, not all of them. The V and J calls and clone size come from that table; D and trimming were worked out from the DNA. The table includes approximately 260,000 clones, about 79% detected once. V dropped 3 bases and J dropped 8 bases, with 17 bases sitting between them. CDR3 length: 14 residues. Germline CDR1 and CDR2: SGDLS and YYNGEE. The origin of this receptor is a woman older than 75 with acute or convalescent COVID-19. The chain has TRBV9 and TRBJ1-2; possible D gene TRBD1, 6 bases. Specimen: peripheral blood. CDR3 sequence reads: CASSERGGWFGYTF. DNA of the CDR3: TGTGCCAGCAGCGAACGAGGGGGTTGGTTCGGCTACACCTTC.